This entry lists 2 T cell receptor beta chains sequenced from one sample in a study of T-cell memory formation after mild COVID-19. Via MiXCR, TCRdb re-called the 5' RACE reads, giving one row per CDR3 protein. The sample holds approximately 350,000 distinct CDR3 sequences, around 30% seen once. The specimen sequenced was PBMCs or a T cell subset sorted from them (not recorded which). All receptors derive from an adult woman who had mild COVID-19 (a few samples of this study predate the infection). Cell type and time point are not known.

This clonotype was seen a few times. This rearrangement joins TRBV20-1 to TRBJ2-2; TRBD1 is a possible D gene (5 bases). CDR3 length: 15 amino acids. The germline V and J ends were trimmed by 2 bases and 4 bases, with 14 bases remaining between them. Germline V gene lookup returns CDR1 DFQATT and CDR2 SNEGSKA (reference sequence). The CDR3 here is CSARLKQVTTGELFF. In nucleotides, the CDR3 is TGCAGTGCTAGACTGAAACAGGTGACCACCGGGGAGCTGTTTTTT.

This clonotype occurred a few times. A much larger clone lies one base from this, so it may be a read error. The chain employs TRBV9 and TRBJ2-7, with D possibly matching TRBD2 (7 bases). CDR1 is SGDLS and CDR2 is YYNGEE in the germline V gene. This CDR3 region has 14 residues. CDR3 sequence reads: CASSVSGGSYERYF. The CDR3 nucleotides are TGTGCCAGCAGCGTATCGGGGGGCAGCTACGAGCGGTACTTC.